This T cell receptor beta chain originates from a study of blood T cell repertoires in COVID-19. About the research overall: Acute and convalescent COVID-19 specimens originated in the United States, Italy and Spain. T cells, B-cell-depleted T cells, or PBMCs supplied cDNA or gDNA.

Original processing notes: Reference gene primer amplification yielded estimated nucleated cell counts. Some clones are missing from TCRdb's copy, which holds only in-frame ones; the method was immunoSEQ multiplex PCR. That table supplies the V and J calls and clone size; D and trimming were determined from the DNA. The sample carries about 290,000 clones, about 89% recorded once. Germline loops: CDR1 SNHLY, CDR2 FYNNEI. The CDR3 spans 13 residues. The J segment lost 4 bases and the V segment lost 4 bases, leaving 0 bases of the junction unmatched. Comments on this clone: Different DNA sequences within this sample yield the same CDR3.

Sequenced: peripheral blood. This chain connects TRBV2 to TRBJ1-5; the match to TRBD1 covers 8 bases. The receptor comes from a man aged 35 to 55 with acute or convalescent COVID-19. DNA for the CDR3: TGTGCCAGCAGTGGACAGGGGAATCAGCCCCAGCATTTT. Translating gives CASSGQGNQPQHF.